The 25 T cell receptor beta chains below come from one sample, sequenced in a study of cytomegalovirus exposure and HLA in healthy donors. PCR was performed using 60 Vbeta and 13 Jbeta primers. Here immunoSEQ multiplex PCR was the method, and the copy in TCRdb shows in-frame clones only, minus some. This table has 160,000 or so clones, around 81% appearing once. Sequences were obtained from PBMCs. The receptors derive from a man aged 40-50 years in good health and CMV-seronegative.

This clone is a singleton in its sample. The rearrangement uses TRBV19 and TRBJ2-7; TRBD2 matches at 8 bases. The CDR3 is 11 residues long. J gave up 8 bases and V 8 bases, and 5 bases lay outside the gene matches. Germline values: CDR1 LNHDA, CDR2 SQIVND (reference sequence). The CDR3 nucleotides are TGTGCCAGTGCGGTAGCGGGGAAGCAGTACTTC. This sequence encodes CASAVAGKQYF.

This clone was found a few times. The chain is built from TRBV10-3 and TRBJ2-3, with 11 bases that match TRBD1. This CDR3 contains 16 residues. CDR1 is ENHRY, CDR2 SYGVKD, per germline. Germline trimming cut 4 bases from V and 2 bases from J; bases unmatched to any gene: 5. The CDR3 protein is CAISGTGGLTTDTQYF. In nucleotides, the CDR3 is TGTGCCATCAGTGGGACAGGGGGCCTCACCACAGATACGCAGTATTTT.

The chain links TRBV4-3 to TRBJ2-7; D may be TRBD1 (6 bases). V shed 4 bases and J shed 1 base, with 17 bases lying between them. Germline CDR1 and CDR2: LGHNA and YSLEER. The CDR3 spans 16 residues. The CDR3 protein is CASSPSLGTNSYEQYF. CDR3 nucleotide sequence: TGCGCCAGCAGCCCAAGTCTCGGGACAAATTCCTACGAGCAGTACTTC.

The CDR3: CATSRAQASNSPLHF. The CDR3 bases are TGTGCCACCAGCAGAGCCCAGGCGTCCAATTCACCCCTCCACTTT. This chain links TRBV15 with TRBJ1-6; D gene ambiguous. This CDR3 is built from 15 residues. Germline CDR1 is LNHNV and CDR2 is YYDKDF (reference sequence). V shed 1 base and J shed 7 bases, with 11 bases lying between them.

The V gene is TRBV1, the J gene TRBJ2-7; TRBD2, as called in the table, went unchecked against the DNA. TRBV1 is classified as a pseudogene. This CDR3 spans 16 amino acids. Here the CDR3 reads CTSSQVGNSLGWEQYF. CDR3 sequence (DNA): TGCACCAGCAGCCAAGTCGGAAATAGCCTCGGTTGGGAGCAGTACTTC.

This clone was observed a few times. The rearrangement joins TRBV7-2 to TRBJ2-3; a possible D gene is TRBD2 (6 bases). The CDR3 has 17 residues. The germline CDR1 and CDR2 sequences are SGHTA and FQGNSA. Trimming shortened V by 0 bases and J by 4 bases, and 17 bases separated the two germline ends. In nucleotides, the CDR3 is TGTGCCAGCAGCTTAGCTCTTCTCGGGCGGGACGCAGATACGCAGTATTTT. Amino acids: CASSLALLGRDADTQYF.

The chain carries TRBV9 and TRBJ1-3; perhaps TRBD1 as D (6 bases). CDR3 length equals 16 residues. Germline CDR1 SGDLS, CDR2 YYNGEE. Trimming left V 1 base short and J 1 base short, with 12 bases between. In nucleotides, the CDR3 is TGTGCCAGCAGCGTATCTCAAGGGGGTTCTGGAAACACCATATATTTT. This gives the protein CASSVSQGGSGNTIYF.

This clone occurred once. This CDR3 reads CASSFVGLGDRRNYEQYF. CDR3 nucleotides: TGTGCCAGCAGCTTTGTTGGGCTAGGGGACAGGCGAAACTACGAGCAGTACTTC. The chain couples TRBV7-6 to TRBJ2-7, with 8 bases fitting TRBD1. V gave up 3 bases and J gave up 3 bases; unmatched junction bases: 16. Germline V gene sequence: CDR1 SGHVS, CDR2 FNYEAQ. The CDR3 is made up of 18 amino acids.

The gene calls are TRBV11-3 and TRBJ2-2; D remains unclear. Per the germline V gene, CDR1 is SGHNT and CDR2 is YENEEA. The CDR3 totals 16 residues. The ends were cut back, 1 base at V and 7 bases at J, with 16 bases in the middle. CDR3 nucleotides: TGTGCCAGCAGCTTAGGGCCGGGTTCGGATGGCGGGGAGCTGTTTTTT. The encoded protein is CASSLGPGSDGGELFF.

V usage is TRBV5-1 and J usage is TRBJ2-1, with D possibly being TRBD1 (5 bases). The length of the CDR3 is 14 residues. Germline V gene data show CDR1 as SGHRS and CDR2 as YFSETQ. Trimming removed 0 bases at V and 6 bases at J, with 10 bases between. The CDR3 bases are TGCGCCAGCAGCTTGGCGGACAAGGCCAATGAGCAGTTCTTC. This encodes CASSLADKANEQFF.

The chain couples TRBV19 to TRBJ2-5; unclear D gene. Gene TRBJ2-7 matches the end of the DNA better, so the J call may be wrong. Per germline, CDR1 LNHDA and CDR2 SQIVND (reference sequence). The CDR3 has 14 residues. This chain's CDR3 is CASSIVGSAYEQYF. In DNA, the CDR3 is TGTGCCAGTAGTATAGTAGGCAGCGCCTACGAGCAGTACTTC.

This chain links TRBV7-9 with TRBJ2-7; the match to TRBD2 covers 9 bases. Germline CDR1 and CDR2: SEHNR and FQNEAQ (reference sequence). Losses at the gene ends were 4 bases for V and 5 bases for J; bases not matched to a gene: 12. The CDR3 runs 16 residues. In DNA, the CDR3 is TGTGCCAGCAGCTACGCCGGGACTAGCCTTGTCGACGAGCAGTACTTC. Translated: CASSYAGTSLVDEQYF.

The chain carries TRBV11-3 and TRBJ2-2, with TRBD2 matching over 13 bases. CDR1 SGHNT and CDR2 YENEEA come from the germline V gene. The CDR3 is made up of 16 amino acids. The ends lost 4 bases at V and 6 bases at J; junction bases unmatched: 5. DNA for the CDR3: TGTGCCAGCAGCTCCTGGACTAGCGGGGGTTCCGGGGAGCTGTTTTTT. It specifies CASSSWTSGGSGELFF.

Comment on this clone: Other DNA sequences within the sample encode an identical CDR3. The rearrangement uses TRBV11-2 and TRBJ2-4; D is uncertain. The V gene lost 4 bases and the J gene lost 0 bases, with 7 bases spanning the gap. CDR1 and CDR2 (germline): SGHAT, FQNNGV. The CDR3 loop spans 14 amino acids. The CDR3 DNA reads as TGTGCCAGCAGCTCCAGACTAGCCAAAAACATTCAGTACTTC. It yields the protein CASSSRLAKNIQYF.

The chain couples TRBV5-1 to TRBJ1-2; no reliable D call. Trimming stripped 0 bases from V and 1 base from J, with 7 bases between. Germline lookup yields CDR1 SGHRS and CDR2 YFSETQ. The CDR3 length is 14 residues. For the CDR3, the DNA is TGCGCCAGCAGCTTGGAGACAATTAACTATGGCTACACCTTC. It specifies CASSLETINYGYTF.

The table lists this clone with a few counts. J is TRBJ2-6 and V is TRBV18; TRBD1 is a possible D gene (6 bases). CDR1 and CDR2 (germline): KGHSH, LQKENI. The CDR3 is made up of 17 amino acids. The V and J ends lost 5 bases and 0 bases respectively, with 14 bases between them. CDR3 region: CASSVQDSRSGANVLTF. The CDR3 bases are TGTGCCAGCTCAGTTCAGGACAGCCGCTCTGGGGCCAACGTCCTGACTTTC.

This rearrangement joins TRBV10-3 to TRBJ1-5; possibly TRBD1 for D (6 bases). This CDR3 is 19 amino acids long. V lost 0 bases and J lost 4, with 22 bases in between. CDR1 and CDR2 (germline): ENHRY, SYGVKD. CDR3 loop: CAISESYISGGGGNQPQHF. Here the CDR3 DNA reads TGTGCCATCAGTGAGTCGTATATTAGCGGGGGCGGAGGAAATCAGCCCCAGCATTTT.

J is TRBJ2-5 and V is TRBV5-1; 14 bases are a match to TRBD2. This CDR3 spans 16 amino acids. Germline CDR1 and CDR2: SGHRS and YFSETQ. The V and J ends lost 2 bases and 3 bases, in that order; junction bases with no gene match: 3. This CDR3 reads CASSLGTSGGKETQYF. As DNA, the CDR3 is TGCGCCAGCAGCTTAGGGACTAGCGGGGGTAAAGAGACCCAGTACTTC.

The chain combines TRBV5-1 with TRBJ2-7; tentative D call: TRBD1 (5 bases). Germline values: CDR1 SGHRS, CDR2 YFSETQ. The CDR3 covers 15 residues. The V gene lost 4 bases and the J gene lost 0 bases, with 14 bases spanning the gap. Here the CDR3 reads CASSPGYRSSYEQYF. CDR3 bases: TGCGCCAGCAGCCCCGGTTACAGGAGCTCCTACGAGCAGTACTTC.

The sample holds one count of this clone. The rearrangement joins TRBV6-5 to TRBJ2-7; no definite D call. The germline V and J ends were trimmed by 4 bases and 5 bases, with 12 bases remaining between them. Looked up from germline, CDR1 is MNHEY and CDR2 is SVGAGI. The CDR3 is made up of 13 amino acids. CDR3 sequence: CASSSPIDHEQYF. As DNA, the CDR3 is TGTGCCAGCAGTTCCCCGATAGATCACGAGCAGTACTTC.

This chain connects TRBV7-2 to TRBJ2-6; possibly TRBD2 for D (5 bases). Trimming stripped 6 bases from V and 0 bases from J, with 9 bases between. Germline V gene data show CDR1 as SGHTA and CDR2 as FQGNSA. The CDR3 covers 15 residues. CDR3 residues: CASSLGVSGANVLTF. The CDR3 DNA reads as TGTGCCAGCAGTCTGGGAGTCTCTGGGGCCAACGTCCTGACTTTC. Complete variable domain (other parts from reference TRBV7-2 and TRBJ2-6): GAGVSQSPSNKVTEKGKDVELRCDPISGHTALYWYRQSLGQGLEFLIYFQGNSAPDKSGLPSDRFSAERTGGSVSTLTIQRTQQEDSAVYLCASSLGVSGANVLTFGAGSRLTVL.

This clone was seen more than once but under ten times. A read error may produce the germline difference seen at one junction end. The rearrangement links TRBV5-1 to TRBJ2-2; the match to TRBD2 covers 8 bases. Germline CDR1 and CDR2: SGHRS and YFSETQ. The CDR3 consists of 13 residues. The CDR3 region is CASSQRERWELFF. DNA for the CDR3: TGTGCCAGCAGCCAGCGGGAGAGGTGGGAGCTGTTTTTT.

V and J are TRBV14 and TRBJ2-3, with D hard to call. Germline CDR1 and CDR2: SGHDN and FVKESK. V lost 2 bases and J lost 4, with 13 bases in between. The CDR3 totals 15 residues. Here the CDR3 reads CASSQNQNLADTQYF. The CDR3, as DNA: TGTGCCAGCAGCCAAAACCAGAACCTCGCAGATACGCAGTATTTT.

For the CDR3, the DNA is TGTGCCAGCAGCTTAGGGCTCACCGGGACACTGAACACTGAAGCTTTCTTT. It yields the protein CASSLGLTGTLNTEAFF. The V gene is TRBV11-3, the J gene TRBJ1-1, with a possible D match to TRBD1 (6 bases). Germline CDR1 is SGHNT and CDR2 is YENEEA. Trimming shortened V by 1 base and J by 0 bases, and 15 bases separated the two germline ends. This CDR3 is built from 17 residues.

The V call is TRBV5-6, the J call TRBJ2-7, with D maybe TRBD2 (5 bases). The CDR3 totals 12 residues. Per germline, CDR1 SGHDT and CDR2 YYEEEE. V lost 2 bases, J lost 5 bases, and 8 bases lay in between. CDR3 sequence (DNA): TGTGCCAGCAGCTTTGGAGGAAACGAGCAGTACTTC. It yields the protein CASSFGGNEQYF.